The clone carrying this T cell receptor beta chain showed up just a few times. The antigen is not known. The sample belongs to a study of T cells in Graves' hyperthyroidism and ophthalmopathy. Study as a whole: Initial diagnosis, before any treatment, was when peripheral blood was collected. Regarding the study as a whole: For ophthalmopathy, model prediction preceded onset by a median 6.5 months.

The TCR beta CDR3 regions underwent amplification using RNA transcripts as the source. The HTBI set primed first-round TCR CDR3 RT-PCR. MiXCR, applied by TCRdb to the multiplex PCR reads, yields one record per CDR3 protein. The profile shows about 600,000 distinct CDR3 sequences, roughly a sixth of them singletons. Patients affected by ophthalmopathy presented a Clinical Activity Score of at least 3, a NOSPECS grade of at least 4, and disease duration below 3 months. On the basis of clinical symptoms, serum thyroxine and TRAb, thyroid ultrasound and orbital computed tomography, diagnoses were made. Sample: blood. This receptor was obtained from a woman in her thirties or forties with Graves' ophthalmopathy.

The CDR3 loop is CSALQRGRGTDTQYF. Written as DNA, the CDR3 is TGCAGTGCTCTCCAGCGGGGGCGAGGCACAGATACGCAGTATTTT. The chain combines TRBV20-1 with TRBJ2-3; TRBD2 agrees at 8 bases. V was clipped by 5 bases and J by 1 base; unmatched bases: 8. This CDR3 has 15 amino acids. Germline V gives CDR1 DFQATT, CDR2 SNEGSKA (reference sequence).